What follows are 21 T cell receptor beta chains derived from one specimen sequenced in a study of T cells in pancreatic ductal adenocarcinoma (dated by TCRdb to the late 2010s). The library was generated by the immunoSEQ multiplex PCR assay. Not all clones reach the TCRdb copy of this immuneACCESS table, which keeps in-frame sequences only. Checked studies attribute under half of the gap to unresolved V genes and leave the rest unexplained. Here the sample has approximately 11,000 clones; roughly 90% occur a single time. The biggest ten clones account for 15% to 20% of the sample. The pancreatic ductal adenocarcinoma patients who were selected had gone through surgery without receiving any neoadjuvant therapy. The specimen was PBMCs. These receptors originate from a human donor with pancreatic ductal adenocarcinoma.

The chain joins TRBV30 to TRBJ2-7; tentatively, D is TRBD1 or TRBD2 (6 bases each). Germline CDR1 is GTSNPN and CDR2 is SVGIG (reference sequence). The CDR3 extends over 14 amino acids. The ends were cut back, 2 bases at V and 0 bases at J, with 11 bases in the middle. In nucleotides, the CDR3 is TGTGCCTGGAGTCGAGGGGGGAGCTCCTACGAGCAGTACTTC. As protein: CAWSRGGSSYEQYF. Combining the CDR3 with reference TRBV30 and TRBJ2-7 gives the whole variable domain SQTIHQWPATLVQPVGSPLSLECTVEGTSNPNLYWYRQAAGRGLQLLFYSVGIGQISSEVPQNLSASRPQDRQFILSSKKLLLSDSGFYLCAWSRGGSSYEQYFGPGTRLTVT.

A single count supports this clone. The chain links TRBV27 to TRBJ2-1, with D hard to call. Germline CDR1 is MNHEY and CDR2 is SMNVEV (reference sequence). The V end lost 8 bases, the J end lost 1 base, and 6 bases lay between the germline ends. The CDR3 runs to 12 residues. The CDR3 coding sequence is TGTGCCAGCGCACTGTCCTACAATGAGCAGTTCTTC. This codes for CASALSYNEQFF.

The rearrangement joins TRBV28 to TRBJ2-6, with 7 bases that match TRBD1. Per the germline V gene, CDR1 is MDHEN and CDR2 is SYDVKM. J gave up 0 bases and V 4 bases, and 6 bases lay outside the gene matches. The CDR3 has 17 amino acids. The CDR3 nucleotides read TGTGCCAGCAGTTCTGGACAGGCAATCTCTGGGGCCAACGTCCTGACTTTC. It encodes CASSSGQAISGANVLTF. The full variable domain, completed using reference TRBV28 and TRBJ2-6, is DVKVTQSSRYLVKRTGEKVFLECVQDMDHENMFWYRQDPGLGLRLIYFSYDVKMKEKGDIPEGYSVSREKKERFSLILESASTNQTSMYLCASSSGQAISGANVLTFGAGSRLTVL.

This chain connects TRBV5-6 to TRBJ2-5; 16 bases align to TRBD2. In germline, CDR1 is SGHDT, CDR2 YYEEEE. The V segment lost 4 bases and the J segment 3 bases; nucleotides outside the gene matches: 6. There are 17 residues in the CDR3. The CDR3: CASSAGTSGRGKETQYF. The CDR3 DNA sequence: TGTGCCAGCAGCGCAGGGACTAGCGGGAGGGGAAAAGAGACCCAGTACTTC.

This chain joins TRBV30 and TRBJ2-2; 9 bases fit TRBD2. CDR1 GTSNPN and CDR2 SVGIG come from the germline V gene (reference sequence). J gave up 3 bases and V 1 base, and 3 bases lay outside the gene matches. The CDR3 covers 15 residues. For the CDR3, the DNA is TGTGCCTGGAGTGGGCGGGAGGGCCACACCGGGGAGCTGTTTTTT. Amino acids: CAWSGREGHTGELFF.

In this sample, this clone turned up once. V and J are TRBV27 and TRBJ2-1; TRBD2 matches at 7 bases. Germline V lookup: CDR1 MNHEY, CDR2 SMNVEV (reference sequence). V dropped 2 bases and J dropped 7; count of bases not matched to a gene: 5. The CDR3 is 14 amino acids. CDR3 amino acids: CASSLIGGSNEQFF. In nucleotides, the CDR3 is TGTGCCAGCAGTTTAATAGGCGGGAGTAATGAGCAGTTCTTC.

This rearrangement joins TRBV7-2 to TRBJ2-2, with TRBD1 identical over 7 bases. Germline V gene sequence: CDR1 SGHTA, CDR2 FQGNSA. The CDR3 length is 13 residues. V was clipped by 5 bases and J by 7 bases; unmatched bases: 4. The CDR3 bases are TGTGCCAGCAGCAGCACAGGGGTCGGGGAGCTGTTTTTT. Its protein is CASSSTGVGELFF. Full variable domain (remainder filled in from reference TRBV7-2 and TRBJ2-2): GAGVSQSPSNKVTEKGKDVELRCDPISGHTALYWYRQSLGQGLEFLIYFQGNSAPDKSGLPSDRFSAERTGGSVSTLTIQRTQQEDSAVYLCASSSTGVGELFFGEGSRLTVL.

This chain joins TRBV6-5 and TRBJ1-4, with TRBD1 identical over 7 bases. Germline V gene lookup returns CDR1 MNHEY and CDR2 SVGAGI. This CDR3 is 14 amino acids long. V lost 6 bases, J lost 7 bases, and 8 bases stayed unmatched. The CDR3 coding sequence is TGTGCCAGCAGCTGGGACAGTAGGAGTGAAAAACTGTTTTTT. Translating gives CASSWDSRSEKLFF.

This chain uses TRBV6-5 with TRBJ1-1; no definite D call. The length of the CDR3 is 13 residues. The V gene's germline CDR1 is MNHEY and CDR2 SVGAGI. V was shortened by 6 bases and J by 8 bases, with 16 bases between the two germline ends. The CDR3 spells CASRTPLRQEAFF. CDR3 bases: TGTGCCAGCAGAACTCCCCTCCGTCAAGAAGCTTTCTTT.

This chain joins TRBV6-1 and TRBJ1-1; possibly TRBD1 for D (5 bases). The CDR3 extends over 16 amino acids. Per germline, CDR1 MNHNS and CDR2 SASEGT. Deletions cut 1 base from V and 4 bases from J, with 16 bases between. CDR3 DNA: TGTGCCAGCAGTGAAGTTACGTCGGGGGGGGGCACTGAAGCTTTCTTT. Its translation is CASSEVTSGGGTEAFF.

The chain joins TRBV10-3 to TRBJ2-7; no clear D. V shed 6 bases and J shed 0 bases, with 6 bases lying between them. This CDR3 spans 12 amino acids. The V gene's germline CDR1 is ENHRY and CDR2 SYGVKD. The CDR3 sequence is CAIRGPSYEQYF. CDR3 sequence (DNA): TGTGCCATCAGGGGTCCCTCCTACGAGCAGTACTTC.

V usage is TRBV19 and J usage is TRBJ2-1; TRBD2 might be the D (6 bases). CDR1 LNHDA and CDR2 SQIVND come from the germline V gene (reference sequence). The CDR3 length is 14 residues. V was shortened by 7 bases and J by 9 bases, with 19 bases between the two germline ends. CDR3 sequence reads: CASNQGLMGGEQFF. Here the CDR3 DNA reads TGTGCCAGTAACCAAGGGCTAATGGGGGGTGAGCAGTTCTTC.

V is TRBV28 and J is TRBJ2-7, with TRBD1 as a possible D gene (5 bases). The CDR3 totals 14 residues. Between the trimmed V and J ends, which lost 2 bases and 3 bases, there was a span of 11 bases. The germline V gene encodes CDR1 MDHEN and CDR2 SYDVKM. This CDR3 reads CASSLRGWGYEQYF. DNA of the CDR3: TGTGCCAGCAGTTTAAGGGGATGGGGCTACGAGCAGTACTTC.

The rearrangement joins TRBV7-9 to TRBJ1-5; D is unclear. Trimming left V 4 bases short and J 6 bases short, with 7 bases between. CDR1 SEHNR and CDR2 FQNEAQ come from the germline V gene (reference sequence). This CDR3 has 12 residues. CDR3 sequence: CASSSGSQPQHF. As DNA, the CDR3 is TGTGCCAGCAGCTCAGGTAGTCAGCCCCAGCATTTT.

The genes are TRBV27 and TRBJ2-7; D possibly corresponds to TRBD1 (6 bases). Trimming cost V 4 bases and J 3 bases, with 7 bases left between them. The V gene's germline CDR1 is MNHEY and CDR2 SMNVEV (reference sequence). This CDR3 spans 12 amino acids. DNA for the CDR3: TGTGCCAGCAGTTCAGGGGACTACGAGCAGTACTTC. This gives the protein CASSSGDYEQYF.

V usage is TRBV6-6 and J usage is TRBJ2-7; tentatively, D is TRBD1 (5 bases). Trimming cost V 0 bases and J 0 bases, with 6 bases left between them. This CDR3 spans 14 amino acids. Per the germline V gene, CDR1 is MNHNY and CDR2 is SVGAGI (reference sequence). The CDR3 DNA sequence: TGTGCCAGCAGTTACTCTCAGGGCTCCTACGAGCAGTACTTC. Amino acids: CASSYSQGSYEQYF.

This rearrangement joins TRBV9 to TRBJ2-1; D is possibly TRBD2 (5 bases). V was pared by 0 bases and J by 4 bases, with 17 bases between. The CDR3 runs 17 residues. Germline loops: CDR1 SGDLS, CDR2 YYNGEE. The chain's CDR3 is CASSVDPDSQIYNEQFF. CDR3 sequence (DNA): TGTGCCAGCAGCGTAGACCCGGACTCCCAAATTTACAATGAGCAGTTCTTC.

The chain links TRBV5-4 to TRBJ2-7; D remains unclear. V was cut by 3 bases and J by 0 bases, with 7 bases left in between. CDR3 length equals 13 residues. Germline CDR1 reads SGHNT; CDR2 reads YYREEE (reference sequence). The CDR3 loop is CASSSVDSYEQYF. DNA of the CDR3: TGTGCCAGCAGCTCCGTTGACTCCTACGAGCAGTACTTC. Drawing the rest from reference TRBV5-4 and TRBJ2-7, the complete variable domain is ETGVTQSPTHLIKTRGQQVTLRCSSQSGHNTVSWYQQALGQGPQFIFQYYREEENGRGNFPPRFSGLQFPNYSSELNVNALELDDSALYLCASSSVDSYEQYFGPGTRLTVT.

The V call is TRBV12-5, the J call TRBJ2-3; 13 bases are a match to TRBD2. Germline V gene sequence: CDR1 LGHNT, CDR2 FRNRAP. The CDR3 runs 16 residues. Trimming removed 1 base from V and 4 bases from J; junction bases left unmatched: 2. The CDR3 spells CASGLGLAGGSDTQYF. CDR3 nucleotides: TGTGCTAGTGGTTTGGGACTAGCGGGAGGCTCAGATACGCAGTATTTT.

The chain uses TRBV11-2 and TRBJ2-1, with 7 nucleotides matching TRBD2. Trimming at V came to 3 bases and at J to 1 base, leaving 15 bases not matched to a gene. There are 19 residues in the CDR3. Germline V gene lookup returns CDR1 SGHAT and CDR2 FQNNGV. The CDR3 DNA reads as TGTGCCAGCAGCTTCCGGAGGCTAGCGGAAACTCAATCCTACAATGAGCAGTTCTTC. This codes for CASSFRRLAETQSYNEQFF.

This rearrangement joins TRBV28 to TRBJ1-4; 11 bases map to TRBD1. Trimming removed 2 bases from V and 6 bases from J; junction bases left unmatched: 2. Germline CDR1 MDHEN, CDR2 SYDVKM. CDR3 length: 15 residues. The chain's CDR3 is CASSLMGQGDEKLFF. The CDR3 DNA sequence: TGTGCCAGCAGTTTAATGGGACAGGGGGATGAAAAACTGTTTTTT.